The 25 T cell receptor beta chains listed next were all sequenced from one sample in a study of high-grade serous ovarian cancer treatment subgroups (dated by TCRdb to the early 2020s). Tumor samples were collected prior to definitive surgery or chemotherapy. Library preparation used the immunoSEQ multiplex PCR assay. In TCRdb, the immuneACCESS table is reduced to in-frame sequences with V and J assigned. These tables do not hold every clone; where another copy was compared, an unresolved V gene accounts for under half, and the others remain unexplained. In all, the sample holds over 15,000 clones, and approximately 70% of those were seen once. The top ten constitute more than 3.5% of the sample. Sequenced sample: tumor tissue. The receptors were gathered from a human donor with high-grade serous ovarian cancer.

This clone was seen a few times. The chain's CDR3 is CASSRYGANTGELFF. CDR3 nucleotide sequence: TGTGCCAGCAGCCGTTACGGGGCGAACACCGGGGAGCTGTTTTTT. This chain uses TRBV5-6 with TRBJ2-2; D possibly corresponds to TRBD2 (5 bases). Germline V gene data show CDR1 as SGHDT and CDR2 as YYEEEE. The ends were cut back, 4 bases at V and 0 bases at J, with 10 bases in the middle. CDR3 length: 15 residues.

The genes are TRBV27 and TRBJ2-3; D possibly corresponds to TRBD2 (7 bases). The CDR3 contains 13 residues. The V end was cut by 3 bases, the J end by 8 bases, with 12 bases between. Germline CDR1 is MNHEY and CDR2 is SMNVEV (reference sequence). CDR3 protein: CASSFGGGRTQYF. In DNA form, the CDR3 reads TGTGCCAGCAGTTTTGGGGGGGGGCGTACGCAGTATTTT.

The chain combines TRBV29-1 with TRBJ2-5; D ambiguous. Germline-derived CDR1 and CDR2 are SQVTM and ANQGSEA. The CDR3 has 13 amino acids. Between the trimmed V and J ends, which lost 4 bases and 1 base, there was a span of 10 bases. In DNA form, the CDR3 reads TGCAGCGTTGGAGGAGCAGCCCAAGAGACCCAGTACTTC. This encodes CSVGGAAQETQYF.

The rearrangement uses TRBV19 and TRBJ1-2; D remains unclear. The V end lost 7 bases, the J end lost 2 bases, and 17 bases lay between the germline ends. The CDR3 has 15 amino acids. Per the germline V gene, CDR1 is LNHDA and CDR2 is SQIVND (reference sequence). The CDR3 sequence: CASNDGSGFNYGYTF. Here the CDR3 DNA reads TGTGCCAGTAACGATGGGTCGGGTTTCAACTATGGCTACACCTTC.

The CDR3 protein is CATRGGAQTQYF. The CDR3 bases are TGTGCCACCCGCGGGGGGGCTCAGACCCAGTACTTC. The J gene is TRBJ2-5, the V gene TRBV10-3; 9 bases are a match to TRBD2. Trimming at V came to 10 bases and at J to 6 bases, leaving 6 bases not matched to a gene. This CDR3 contains 12 residues. The germline V gene encodes CDR1 ENHRY and CDR2 SYGVKD.

The chain employs TRBV4-1 and TRBJ2-7; perhaps D is TRBD1 or TRBD2 (7 bases each). The germline V gene encodes CDR1 MGHRA and CDR2 YSYEKL. The CDR3 extends over 15 amino acids. Trimming cost V 7 bases and J 6 bases, with 22 bases left between them. The CDR3 DNA reads as TGCGCCAGCAAACCAGGGGGGGCGCCGGGGAGCGAGCAGTACTTC. This encodes CASKPGGAPGSEQYF.

The chain couples TRBV7-6 to TRBJ2-1; the match to TRBD2 covers 13 bases. V was clipped by 5 bases and J by 6 bases; unmatched bases: 4. CDR3 length: 15 amino acids. Germline CDR1 reads SGHVS; CDR2 reads FNYEAQ. The CDR3 sequence: CASSLTSGGANEQFF. Here the CDR3 DNA reads TGTGCCAGCAGCCTTACTAGCGGGGGGGCCAATGAGCAGTTCTTC.

V and J are TRBV14 and TRBJ2-3; 9 bases are a match to TRBD1. CDR3 length: 18 residues. CDR1 is SGHDN, CDR2 FVKESK, per germline. V lost 0 bases to trimming and J lost 2 bases; unmatched junction nucleotides: 9. The CDR3 is CASSQDRRTGGITDTQYF. The CDR3 region has the DNA TGTGCCAGCAGCCAAGACCGGAGAACAGGGGGCATCACAGATACGCAGTATTTT.

This CDR3 is CASSSGTSGEKLFF. CDR3 DNA: TGTGCCAGCAGCTCCGGGACCTCCGGAGAAAAACTGTTTTTT. The chain recombines TRBV7-9 with TRBJ1-4, with a tentative D call TRBD1 (5 bases). Germline assignment: CDR1 SEHNR and CDR2 FQNEAQ (reference sequence). Trimming removed 4 bases at V and 8 bases at J, with 14 bases between. This CDR3 spans 14 amino acids.

The V gene is TRBV18, the J gene TRBJ1-2; D gene ambiguous. The CDR3 has 15 amino acids. The germline CDR1 and CDR2 sequences are KGHSH and LQKENI. V shed 4 bases and J shed 5 bases, with 17 bases lying between them. CDR3: CASSLSAVAGYGYTF. In DNA form, the CDR3 reads TGTGCCAGCTCACTGTCGGCAGTGGCAGGATATGGCTACACCTTC. The full variable domain, with the rest looked up from reference TRBV18 and TRBJ1-2, is NAGVMQNPRHLVRRRGQEARLRCSPMKGHSHVYWYRQLPEEGLKFMVYLQKENIIDESGMPKERFSAEFPKEGPSILRIQQVVRGDSAAYFCASSLSAVAGYGYTFGSGTRLTVV.

This clone was seen only a few times. This chain's CDR3 is CASSQAGRGTYEQYF. The CDR3, as DNA: TGTGCCAGCAGCCAAGCAGGGCGGGGGACTTACGAGCAGTACTTC. J is TRBJ2-7 and V is TRBV4-2; 7 positions agree with TRBD2. The CDR3 spans 15 residues. Germline CDR1 and CDR2: LGHNA and YNFKEQ. V lost 1 base to trimming and J lost 4 bases; unmatched junction nucleotides: 7.

This clone appeared a few times. This sequence joins TRBV9 and TRBJ1-1; 7 nucleotides agree with TRBD1. Trimming took 2 bases from V and 5 from J; bases not matched to a gene: 12. Germline CDR1 is SGDLS and CDR2 is YYNGEE. This CDR3 comprises 16 residues. CDR3 DNA sequence: TGTGCCAGCAGCGTTCCCCCCCGACAGGGCGAGACTGAAGCTTTCTTT. Translation: CASSVPPRQGETEAFF.

V gene TRBV7-9 combines with J gene TRBJ1-2; 7 nucleotides match TRBD1. The V and J ends lost 1 base and 4 bases, in that order; junction bases with no gene match: 6. CDR1 and CDR2 from the germline V gene are SEHNR and FQNEAQ (reference sequence). This CDR3 is 15 amino acids long. CDR3 sequence (DNA): TGTGCCAGCAGCTTAGATGTACAGGGGCTCTATGGCTACACCTTC. It yields the protein CASSLDVQGLYGYTF.

This rearrangement joins TRBV6-5 to TRBJ1-1; D ambiguous. Germline CDR1 MNHEY, CDR2 SVGAGI. V dropped 2 bases and J dropped 4 bases, with 11 bases sitting between them. The CDR3 covers 14 residues. The CDR3 region is CASSYIGRTTEAFF. The DNA of the CDR3 is TGTGCCAGCAGTTACATCGGACGGACCACTGAAGCTTTCTTT.

The rearrangement uses TRBV30 and TRBJ2-2; D may be TRBD1 or TRBD2 (5 bases each). The CDR3 has 18 residues. The V gene's germline CDR1 is GTSNPN and CDR2 SVGIG (reference sequence). Trimming cost V 0 bases and J 0 bases, with 17 bases left between them. CDR3 region: CAWSVTGGDHANTGELFF. The CDR3 DNA follows: TGTGCCTGGAGTGTAACGGGTGGGGACCACGCGAACACCGGGGAGCTGTTTTTT.

In DNA form, the CDR3 reads TGTGCCAGCTCACCGGGCGTCTCCGGGGGCGTGAATACAAATACGCAGTATTTT. Translation gives CASSPGVSGGVNTNTQYF. The chain employs TRBV18 and TRBJ2-3; the D gene could be TRBD1 or TRBD2 (6 bases each). Germline assignment: CDR1 KGHSH and CDR2 LQKENI. The V end lost 3 bases, the J end lost 7 bases, and 26 bases lay between the germline ends. This CDR3 has 18 amino acids.

The V gene is TRBV15, the J gene TRBJ2-3, with 14 bases identical to TRBD2. Germline loops: CDR1 LNHNV, CDR2 YYDKDF (reference sequence). The CDR3 spans 18 residues. V shed 0 bases, J shed 5 bases, and the junction held 7 bases outside the gene matches. The CDR3 loop is CATSRDGLAGGGGDTQYF. In DNA form, the CDR3 reads TGTGCCACCAGCAGAGATGGACTAGCGGGGGGCGGGGGAGATACGCAGTATTTT.

V usage is TRBV6-6 and J usage is TRBJ2-1, with TRBD2 matching 10 bases. Per germline, CDR1 MNHNY and CDR2 SVGAGI (reference sequence). J was trimmed by 6 bases and V by 6 bases; bases with no gene match: 5. This CDR3 has 14 amino acids. CDR3 sequence (DNA): TGTGCCAGCAGAAGCGGGGGGGCTGCCAATGAGCAGTTCTTC. Amino acids: CASRSGGAANEQFF.

The V and J genes are TRBV7-8 and TRBJ1-2; 7 nucleotides match TRBD1. CDR1 is SGHVS, CDR2 FQNEAQ, per germline. This CDR3 contains 13 residues. Germline trimming cut 5 bases from V and 7 bases from J; bases unmatched to any gene: 7. As DNA, the CDR3 is TGTGCCAGCAGCACTCGATACAGGGGTGGCTACACCTTC. Its protein product is CASSTRYRGGYTF.

This clone was seen a few times. The chain combines TRBV6-1 with TRBJ2-7, with D possibly matching TRBD1 (6 bases). CDR3 length equals 15 residues. Trimming cost V 5 bases and J 1 base, with 15 bases left between them. CDR1 and CDR2 (germline): MNHNS, SASEGT. The CDR3 loop reads CASSNRDTVSYEQYF. The CDR3, as DNA: TGTGCCAGCAGTAACCGGGACACTGTTTCCTACGAGCAGTACTTC.

The chain joins TRBV19 to TRBJ2-4, with D unclear. CDR1 is LNHDA, CDR2 SQIVND, per germline (reference sequence). This CDR3 has 16 residues. Trimming pared 3 bases from V and 1 base from J, leaving 13 bases between. The CDR3 is CASSILHLGAKNIQYF. CDR3 nucleotides: TGTGCCAGTAGTATCCTACATCTGGGGGCCAAAAACATTCAGTACTTC.

This chain connects TRBV9 to TRBJ2-5, with 8 bases that match TRBD2. There are 18 residues in the CDR3. V lost 2 bases, J lost 1 base, and 13 bases stayed unmatched. Germline V lookup: CDR1 SGDLS, CDR2 YYNGEE. The CDR3 nucleotides read TGTGCCAGCAGCGTGGCAGATCGCGGGGGGAACCTCCAAGAGACCCAGTACTTC. Encoded protein: CASSVADRGGNLQETQYF.

The V and J genes are TRBV28 and TRBJ1-2; D uncertain. CDR1 MDHEN and CDR2 SYDVKM come from the germline V gene. The CDR3 loop spans 13 amino acids. V was clipped by 7 bases and J by 4 bases, with 13 bases between them. The CDR3 DNA follows: TGTGCCAGCACTTACAGTATAGGCTATGGCTACACCTTC. Encoded protein: CASTYSIGYGYTF.

The chain employs TRBV6-6 and TRBJ2-7; D is unresolved. Per the germline V gene, CDR1 is MNHNY and CDR2 is SVGAGI (reference sequence). The CDR3 contains 10 residues. Trimming left V 6 bases short and J 3 bases short, with 3 bases between. CDR3 nucleotide sequence: TGTGCCAGCAGGAACTACGAGCAGTACTTC. It yields the protein CASRNYEQYF.

The DNA for the CDR3 is TGTGCCAGCAGCCACACGGGGGGGGAGACCCAGTACTTC. Protein: CASSHTGGETQYF. The chain couples TRBV5-6 to TRBJ2-5; 8 bases line up with TRBD2. This CDR3 has 13 amino acids. V was clipped by 4 bases and J by 5 bases; unmatched bases: 4. CDR1 and CDR2 from the germline V gene are SGHDT and YYEEEE.